These 31 T cell receptor beta chains share one sample of origin, sequenced in a study of shared clonotypes between healthy human individuals. Repertoires were generated with immunoSEQ multiplex PCR, while TCRdb's copy carries only in-frame clones and drops some. Of millions of clones in the sample, roughly 95% were seen once. Positively selected for CCR7, the CD45RO-negative cells used as naive CD8 cells excluded terminally differentiated effector memory CD45RA+ cells. The sample was naive CD8+ T cells sorted from blood. The receptors were sampled from a man aged 18 to 30 in good health.

Of note for this clone: This same CDR3 is encoded by further DNA sequences in the sample. V is TRBV4-1 and J is TRBJ2-7, with a tentative D call TRBD2 (5 bases). CDR1 and CDR2 (germline): MGHRA, YSYEKL. The CDR3 totals 15 residues. Trimming cost V 0 bases and J 4 bases, with 13 bases left between them. The CDR3, as DNA: TGCGCCAGCAGCCAAGATCGGGCAGGACTTTACGAGCAGTACTTC. Encoded protein: CASSQDRAGLYEQYF.

As DNA, the CDR3 is TGTGCCAGCAGTGCCTCCCACGGAGAGAGCAATCAGCCCCAGCATTTT. As protein: CASSASHGESNQPQHF. This chain uses TRBV27 with TRBJ1-5; D remains ambiguous. This CDR3 comprises 16 residues. V gave up 5 bases and J gave up 1 base, with 15 bases separating them. Germline V lookup: CDR1 MNHEY, CDR2 SMNVEV (reference sequence).

J is TRBJ1-2 and V is TRBV25-1; D uncertain. V lost 1 base, J lost 6 bases, and 15 bases lay in between. This CDR3 region has 15 residues. Germline CDR1 and CDR2: MGHDK and SYGVNS. The DNA of the CDR3 is TGTGCCAGCAGTGAATTGATCAGCGGTCCTGATGGCTACACCTTC. This codes for CASSELISGPDGYTF.

CDR3 nucleotide sequence: TGTGCCAGCAGCGACTGGACCGTCGCGCTGTTTTTT. This gives the protein CASSDWTVALFF. The V and J genes are TRBV7-9 and TRBJ2-2, with D unresolved. With 5 bases removed from V and 13 bases from J, the gap between germline ends came to 14 bases. The CDR3 runs 12 residues. Germline V gives CDR1 SEHNR, CDR2 FQNEAQ (reference sequence).

This clone has a single count. V is TRBV5-4 and J is TRBJ2-3, with 10 bases lining up with TRBD2. The CDR3 is made up of 16 amino acids. V was pared by 4 bases and J by 2 bases, with 7 bases of the junction left unmatched. Germline CDR1 and CDR2: SGHNT and YYREEE (reference sequence). The CDR3 is CASSVSGGGYTDTQYF. CDR3 DNA sequence: TGTGCCAGCAGCGTCAGCGGGGGGGGATACACAGATACGCAGTATTTT.

The chain employs TRBV6-5 and TRBJ1-1; D gene uncertain. The germline V gene encodes CDR1 MNHEY and CDR2 SVGAGI. Trimming took off 9 bases at V and 3 bases at J, with 11 bases between the two ends. The CDR3 totals 12 residues. The CDR3 reads CASGGIYTEAFF. CDR3 bases: TGTGCCAGTGGAGGGATTTACACTGAAGCTTTCTTT.

The V call is TRBV29-1, the J call TRBJ2-3; D gene ambiguous. Germline loops: CDR1 SQVTM, CDR2 ANQGSEA. The CDR3 loop spans 11 amino acids. V lost 1 base to trimming and J lost 4 bases, with 3 bases between them. CDR3 bases: TGCAGCGTTGAAGGTGCAGATACGCAGTATTTT. As protein: CSVEGADTQYF.

The chain uses TRBV5-1 and TRBJ2-2, with TRBD2 matching 12 bases. The germline V gene encodes CDR1 SGHRS and CDR2 YFSETQ. V gave up 4 bases and J gave up 0 bases; unmatched junction bases: 10. The length of the CDR3 is 19 residues. The CDR3 bases are TGCGCCAGCAGCACCAGACTAGCGGGGGAGATTTCGAACACCGGGGAGCTGTTTTTT. This codes for CASSTRLAGEISNTGELFF.

The gene calls are TRBV5-6 and TRBJ2-7; D possibly corresponds to TRBD2 (6 bases). CDR3 length equals 13 residues. The germline CDR1 and CDR2 sequences are SGHDT and YYEEEE. The V gene lost 4 bases and the J gene lost 2 bases, with 10 bases spanning the gap. CDR3 sequence: CASSPGVTYEQYF. CDR3 bases: TGTGCCAGCAGCCCGGGAGTTACCTACGAGCAGTACTTC.

This chain connects TRBV9 to TRBJ1-2, with TRBD1 as a possible D gene (6 bases). The CDR3 length is 15 residues. CDR1 is SGDLS and CDR2 is YYNGEE in the germline V gene. Trimming left V 0 bases short and J 6 bases short, with 15 bases between. The CDR3 here is CASSVVAGDIDGYTF. The CDR3 region has the DNA TGTGCCAGCAGCGTAGTAGCAGGGGACATTGATGGCTACACCTTC.

This clone was found once. This specimen includes other DNA sequences encoding the same CDR3. CDR3 DNA sequence: TGCAGCGTTGAAGGCGGGGGAACCTACGAGCAGTACTTC. Its translation is CSVEGGGTYEQYF. This chain links TRBV29-1 with TRBJ2-7; 7 bases fit TRBD2. This CDR3 region has 13 residues. V dropped 1 base and J dropped 2; count of bases not matched to a gene: 2. In germline, CDR1 is SQVTM, CDR2 ANQGSEA.

This chain's CDR3 is CASSLGVGTSQETQYF. DNA for the CDR3: TGTGCCAGCAGCTTAGGGGTCGGGACGTCCCAAGAGACCCAGTACTTC. The chain links TRBV13 to TRBJ2-5; TRBD1 or TRBD2 may be the D gene (5 bases each). There are 16 residues in the CDR3. Trimming stripped 0 bases from V and 1 base from J, with 12 bases between. Germline assignment: CDR1 PRHDT and CDR2 FYEKMQ (reference sequence).

Notes on this clone: At the DNA level, this CDR3 is encoded by other sequences in the same sample as well. V and J are TRBV5-4 and TRBJ2-1; D uncertain. Germline CDR1 reads SGHNT; CDR2 reads YYREEE (reference sequence). Trimming took off 2 bases at V and 7 bases at J, with 4 bases between the two ends. The CDR3 sequence is 11 residues long. CDR3 nucleotides: TGTGCCAGCAGCTTAACAAATGAGCAGTTCTTC. Its protein is CASSLTNEQFF.

This chain uses TRBV7-8 with TRBJ2-7; no clear D gene. This CDR3 contains 16 residues. The V gene's germline CDR1 is SGHVS and CDR2 FQNEAQ. Trimming cost V 0 bases and J 0 bases, with 12 bases left between them. The CDR3 sequence: CASSLAVIGSSYEQYF. The CDR3 DNA reads TGTGCCAGCAGCTTAGCGGTTATCGGTAGCTCCTACGAGCAGTACTTC.

On this clone itself: This CDR3 is also generated by other DNA sequences in the sample. J is TRBJ2-7 and V is TRBV13, with TRBD1 matching over 8 bases. The CDR3 contains 15 residues. With 2 bases clipped from V and 0 bases from J, the junction kept 3 bases outside the gene matches. The germline CDR1 and CDR2 sequences are PRHDT and FYEKMQ (reference sequence). DNA for the CDR3: TGTGCCAGCAGCTTAAGCGGACAGGGCTCCTACGAGCAGTACTTC. Translated: CASSLSGQGSYEQYF.

This chain connects TRBV7-2 to TRBJ2-7; TRBD1 might be the D (6 bases). V lost 1 base, J lost 4 bases, and 14 bases lay in between. The CDR3 is made up of 15 amino acids. CDR1 and CDR2 from the germline V gene are SGHTA and FQGNSA. The CDR3: CASSLVGGGMYEQYF. As DNA, the CDR3 is TGTGCCAGCAGCTTAGTTGGGGGCGGAATGTACGAGCAGTACTTC.

This clone showed up just once. This chain connects TRBV7-6 to TRBJ2-1; D is ambiguous. The V end lost 4 bases, the J end lost 0 bases, and 10 bases lay between the germline ends. Germline CDR1 reads SGHVS; CDR2 reads FNYEAQ. This CDR3 region has 15 residues. CDR3 sequence (DNA): TGTGCCAGCAGCTATGACACCAGCTCCTACAATGAGCAGTTCTTC. It translates to CASSYDTSSYNEQFF.

J is TRBJ2-2 and V is TRBV21-1; the tabulated D call, TRBD2, remains unverified against the DNA. TRBV21-1 is a pseudogene. This CDR3 contains 16 residues. CDR3: CASSPKREGGTGELFF. Here the CDR3 DNA reads TGTGCCAGCAGCCCAAAAAGGGAGGGAGGCACCGGGGAGCTGTTTTTT.

The chain couples TRBV7-9 to TRBJ2-7; D perhaps matches TRBD1 (6 bases). V lost 5 bases to trimming and J lost 0 bases, with 8 bases between them. CDR1 and CDR2 (germline): SEHNR, FQNEAQ (reference sequence). The CDR3 consists of 13 residues. Here the CDR3 reads CASSGQSSYEQYF. As DNA, the CDR3 is TGTGCCAGCAGCGGACAGAGCTCCTACGAGCAGTACTTC.

The V and J genes are TRBV29-1 and TRBJ1-1, with 8 bases lining up with TRBD1. J was trimmed by 3 bases and V by 1 base; bases with no gene match: 7. The CDR3 runs to 15 residues. Per germline, CDR1 SQVTM and CDR2 ANQGSEA. This CDR3 reads CSVEGDPGGYTEAFF. The CDR3 DNA is TGCAGCGTTGAAGGAGATCCAGGGGGCTACACTGAAGCTTTCTTT.

The chain has TRBV6-5 and TRBJ2-1; TRBD2 agrees at 8 bases. The length of the CDR3 is 15 residues. Trimming at V came to 6 bases and at J to 6 bases, leaving 10 bases not matched to a gene. Germline V gene lookup returns CDR1 MNHEY and CDR2 SVGAGI. Here the CDR3 reads CASSPTWREVNEQFF. As DNA, the CDR3 is TGTGCCAGCAGCCCTACCTGGCGGGAGGTCAATGAGCAGTTCTTC.

This chain joins TRBV28 and TRBJ2-2; perhaps TRBD1 as D (5 bases). Trimming removed 6 bases from V and 3 bases from J, with 17 bases in between. The CDR3 consists of 16 residues. Germline values: CDR1 MDHEN, CDR2 SYDVKM. The CDR3 is CASRALGPGYTGELFF. CDR3 bases: TGTGCCAGCAGGGCACTGGGGCCCGGTTACACCGGGGAGCTGTTTTTT. Full variable domain (outside the CDR3, taken from reference TRBV28 and TRBJ2-2): DVKVTQSSRYLVKRTGEKVFLECVQDMDHENMFWYRQDPGLGLRLIYFSYDVKMKEKGDIPEGYSVSREKKERFSLILESASTNQTSMYLCASRALGPGYTGELFFGEGSRLTVL.

Worth noting for this clone: Additional DNA sequences in this sample encode the identical CDR3. The chain is built from TRBV28 and TRBJ1-3, with a weak D call TRBD1 (5 bases). The CDR3 has 14 residues. Germline loops: CDR1 MDHEN, CDR2 SYDVKM. The V and J ends lost 3 bases and 1 base respectively, with 7 bases between them. CDR3 in amino acids: CASSLGGSGNTIYF. In DNA, the CDR3 is TGTGCCAGCAGTTTGGGGGGATCTGGAAACACCATATATTTT.

DNA for the CDR3: TGTGCCAGCAGCCCCCACACAGGGGGTAGCTACGAGCAGTACTTC. This encodes CASSPHTGGSYEQYF. V usage is TRBV7-9 and J usage is TRBJ2-7; TRBD1 matches at 8 bases. The V and J ends lost 5 bases and 3 bases, in that order; junction bases with no gene match: 9. Germline CDR1 SEHNR, CDR2 FQNEAQ (reference sequence). CDR3 length: 15 amino acids.

The chain has TRBV27 and TRBJ1-4; TRBD1 might be the D (5 bases). The CDR3 has 15 residues. The V gene's germline CDR1 is MNHEY and CDR2 SMNVEV (reference sequence). V was shortened by 1 base and J by 7 bases, with 13 bases between the two germline ends. The CDR3 sequence: CASSLYGGVSEKLFF. CDR3 nucleotide sequence: TGTGCCAGCAGTTTATATGGGGGAGTCAGTGAAAAACTGTTTTTT.

The count of this clone is one. The V call is TRBV4-3, the J call TRBJ2-1; D unresolved. The germline V gene encodes CDR1 LGHNA and CDR2 YSLEER. The ends were cut back, 4 bases at V and 8 bases at J, with 15 bases in the middle. The CDR3 runs to 14 residues. CDR3 nucleotides: TGCGCCAGCAGCCCATGGGTTACGTACGATGAGCAGTTCTTC. Its protein is CASSPWVTYDEQFF.

CDR3 nucleotides: TGTGCCAGCAGACTGACAGGGTGGGCCTACGAGCAGTACTTC. It yields the protein CASRLTGWAYEQYF. The J gene is TRBJ2-7, the V gene TRBV27; 7 bases line up with TRBD1. Germline V gene lookup returns CDR1 MNHEY and CDR2 SMNVEV (reference sequence). V was clipped by 6 bases and J by 2 bases; unmatched bases: 7. CDR3 length equals 14 residues.

CDR3 sequence (DNA): TGCAGCGTTGAAGGCAGGGATGAATTCTACGAGCAGTACTTC. Translated, it gives CSVEGRDEFYEQYF. V and J are TRBV29-1 and TRBJ2-7; possible D gene TRBD1, 5 bases. CDR3 length equals 14 residues. Trimming removed 1 base from V and 3 bases from J, with 13 bases in between. CDR1 and CDR2 (germline): SQVTM, ANQGSEA.

J is TRBJ2-7 and V is TRBV5-1, with D tentatively TRBD1 or TRBD2 (5 bases each). This CDR3 contains 16 residues. Germline CDR1 and CDR2: SGHRS and YFSETQ. V shed 0 bases and J shed 0 bases, with 13 bases lying between them. Here the CDR3 DNA reads TGCGCCAGCAGCTTGGTTGGGGGAGCATCCTCCTACGAGCAGTACTTC. This gives the protein CASSLVGGASSYEQYF. The variable domain in full, with the rest retrieved from reference TRBV5-1 and TRBJ2-7, is KAGVTQTPRYLIKTRGQQVTLSCSPISGHRSVSWYQQTPGQGLQFLFEYFSETQRNKGNFPGRFSGRQFSNSRSEMNVSTLELGDSALYLCASSLVGGASSYEQYFGPGTRLTVT.

The CDR3 DNA sequence: TGTGCCAGCAGCTTGACAGAGTATAATTCACCCCTCCACTTT. This sequence encodes CASSLTEYNSPLHF. This chain links TRBV5-5 with TRBJ1-6; no clear D. CDR3 length: 14 amino acids. The V and J ends lost 1 base and 4 bases respectively, with 6 bases between them. The germline CDR1 and CDR2 sequences are SGHKS and YYEKEE (reference sequence). Combining the CDR3 with reference TRBV5-5 and TRBJ1-6 gives the whole variable domain DAGVTQSPTHLIKTRGQQVTLRCSPISGHKSVSWYQQVLGQGPQFIFQYYEKEERGRGNFPDRFSARQFPNYSSELNVNALLLGDSALYLCASSLTEYNSPLHFGNGTRLTVT.

The V call is TRBV30, the J call TRBJ2-2; D may correspond to TRBD1 or TRBD2 (5 bases each). Trimming cost V 2 bases and J 2 bases, with 9 bases left between them. CDR3 length equals 14 residues. From germline, CDR1 is GTSNPN and CDR2 SVGIG (reference sequence). CDR3 nucleotides: TGTGCCTGGAGTTCGGGGCCCAACACCGGGGAGCTGTTTTTT. It translates to CAWSSGPNTGELFF.